The 27 T cell receptor beta chains presented below share a single source sample, sequenced in a study of OX40 agonist ivuxolimab in advanced cancers. Produced via immunoSEQ multiplex PCR; TCRdb's table is partial and in-frame only. The sample has over 80,000 clones; under 95% are singletons. Sequencing used CD4+ or CD8+ T cells sorted from blood, obtained in a trial of the OX40 agonist ivuxolimab. These TCRs come from an adult with an advanced solid tumor such as melanoma, head and neck, liver or kidney cancer.

V gene TRBV6-5 combines with J gene TRBJ2-1; 11 bases map to TRBD2. J was trimmed by 8 bases and V by 4 bases; bases with no gene match: 7. Germline loops: CDR1 MNHEY, CDR2 SVGAGI. CDR3 length equals 15 residues. In DNA, the CDR3 is TGTGCCAGCAGTTCGCCGGGACTAGCGGTGTATGAGCAGTTCTTC. Translating gives CASSSPGLAVYEQFF.

The V and J genes are TRBV6-6 and TRBJ2-5, with D perhaps matching TRBD2 (6 bases). Per the germline V gene, CDR1 is MNHNY and CDR2 is SVGAGI (reference sequence). CDR3 length: 12 amino acids. V was clipped by 2 bases and J by 5 bases, with 6 bases between them. The CDR3 loop is CASSYGGETQYF. The DNA for the CDR3 is TGTGCCAGCAGTTACGGGGGGGAGACCCAGTACTTC.

The chain has TRBV7-2 and TRBJ2-3; possible D gene TRBD2, 5 bases. V was clipped by 2 bases and J by 2 bases, with 8 bases between them. This CDR3 is built from 14 residues. CDR1 and CDR2 (germline): SGHTA, FQGNSA. CDR3: CASSLQRSTDTQYF. CDR3 sequence (DNA): TGTGCCAGCAGCTTACAGCGGTCCACAGATACGCAGTATTTT.

The chain is built from TRBV7-2 and TRBJ2-7, with 7 bases fitting TRBD2. Germline values: CDR1 SGHTA, CDR2 FQGNSA. The junction had 11 bases not matched to a gene; V was cut back by 4 bases and J by 5 bases. There are 15 residues in the CDR3. In nucleotides, the CDR3 is TGTGCCAGCAGCTCGGGACTACCCGCATTGAACGAGCAGTACTTC. Residues: CASSSGLPALNEQYF.

The J gene is TRBJ2-1, the V gene TRBV5-1; 9 bases align to TRBD2. The J segment lost 3 bases and the V segment lost 0 bases, leaving 4 bases of the junction unmatched. The CDR3 sequence is 16 residues long. The germline V gene encodes CDR1 SGHRS and CDR2 YFSETQ. The chain's CDR3 is CASSLGGAGGYNEQFF. The CDR3 nucleotides are TGCGCCAGCAGCTTGGGGGGAGCGGGAGGCTACAATGAGCAGTTCTTC.

The rearrangement links TRBV18 to TRBJ2-5; 7 positions agree with TRBD2. This CDR3 spans 16 amino acids. Germline assignment: CDR1 KGHSH and CDR2 LQKENI. V was clipped by 1 base and J by 5 bases; unmatched bases: 10. The CDR3 sequence is CASSPRSSGSRETQYF. CDR3 DNA: TGTGCCAGCTCACCACGGTCTAGCGGATCACGGGAGACCCAGTACTTC.

The V and J genes are TRBV19 and TRBJ2-5; D gene unclear. Between the trimmed V and J ends, which lost 3 bases and 2 bases, there was a span of 13 bases. The CDR3 is 15 residues long. Germline V CDR1 and CDR2: LNHDA, SQIVND (reference sequence). This CDR3 is CASSIGTRPQETQYF. CDR3 sequence (DNA): TGTGCCAGTAGTATCGGAACTCGACCTCAAGAGACCCAGTACTTC.

This sequence joins TRBV5-5 and TRBJ2-5; 8 nucleotides line up with TRBD2. The CDR3 is 16 residues long. J lost 7 bases, V lost 7 bases, and 18 bases had no gene match. Germline V lookup: CDR1 SGHKS, CDR2 YYEKEE (reference sequence). CDR3 sequence (DNA): TGTGCCAGCTCCCGCGGGGGGCTAGCGGGCGCCGGGACCCAGTACTTC. Amino acids: CASSRGGLAGAGTQYF.

V gene TRBV10-3 combines with J gene TRBJ2-2; D gene uncertain. The CDR3 consists of 14 residues. The V gene's germline CDR1 is ENHRY and CDR2 SYGVKD. V lost 11 bases and J 0 bases, leaving 13 bases between the germline ends. The CDR3 reads CALSPFANTGELFF. The DNA of the CDR3 is TGTGCCCTGTCACCGTTCGCGAACACCGGGGAGCTGTTTTTT.

V is TRBV10-3 and J is TRBJ2-7, with 7 bases fitting TRBD2. J lost 0 bases, V lost 3 bases, and 2 bases had no gene match. The CDR3 runs to 14 residues. Germline V CDR1 and CDR2: ENHRY, SYGVKD. The CDR3 DNA is TGTGCCATCAGTGACCTAGCGGACTCCTACGAGCAGTACTTC. Protein product: CAISDLADSYEQYF.

V gene TRBV19 combines with J gene TRBJ2-2; 7 nucleotides match TRBD2. The CDR3 is 15 amino acids. V trimming: 5 bases; J trimming: 5 bases; junction bases outside the gene matches: 8. Per the germline V gene, CDR1 is LNHDA and CDR2 is SQIVND (reference sequence). The CDR3 is CASSHARERTGELFF. The CDR3 nucleotides read TGTGCCAGTAGTCATGCGCGGGAGAGGACCGGGGAGCTGTTTTTT.

The V call is TRBV7-3, the J call TRBJ1-1; D perhaps matches TRBD1 (6 bases). This CDR3 region has 15 residues. V lost 5 bases to trimming and J lost 1 base, with 14 bases between them. Germline CDR1 reads SGHTA; CDR2 reads FQGTGA. The CDR3 reads CASSPDGTPNTEAFF. In DNA, the CDR3 is TGTGCCAGCAGCCCCGATGGGACACCGAACACTGAAGCTTTCTTT. The variable domain in full, completed from reference TRBV7-3 and TRBJ1-1, reads GAGVSQTPSNKVTEKGKYVELRCDPISGHTALYWYRQSLGQGPEFLIYFQGTGAADDSGLPNDRFFAVRPEGSVSTLKIQRTERGDSAVYLCASSPDGTPNTEAFFGQGTRLTVV.

This clone has only one observation. This rearrangement joins TRBV30 to TRBJ2-1, with 11 bases identical to TRBD2. CDR3 length: 13 amino acids. Trimming took 1 base from V and 15 from J; bases not matched to a gene: 8. Germline V gene lookup returns CDR1 GTSNPN and CDR2 SVGIG (reference sequence). The CDR3 spells CAWSATTSGRAFF. CDR3 DNA: TGTGCCTGGAGTGCGACCACTAGCGGGAGAGCGTTCTTC.

The chain carries TRBV5-1 and TRBJ2-1; TRBD2 aligns across 10 bases. Germline V gives CDR1 SGHRS, CDR2 YFSETQ. V lost 0 bases to trimming and J lost 8 bases; unmatched junction nucleotides: 11. CDR3 length equals 17 residues. CDR3 in amino acids: CASSLGLAGVNSYEQFF. DNA of the CDR3: TGCGCCAGCAGCTTGGGCCTAGCGGGAGTAAATAGCTATGAGCAGTTCTTC.

The chain recombines TRBV6-1 with TRBJ2-2; 10 bases are shared with TRBD2. This CDR3 comprises 16 residues. V lost 0 bases and J lost 6; bases outside the gene matches: 4. Germline V CDR1 and CDR2: MNHNS, SASEGT. This chain's CDR3 is CASSEALAGVPGELFF. For the CDR3, the DNA is TGTGCCAGCAGTGAAGCGCTAGCGGGAGTTCCCGGGGAGCTGTTTTTT.

CDR3 nucleotides: TGTGCCAGTTCCTTCCCGGGACAGGGAACAGATACGCAGTATTTT. It codes for CASSFPGQGTDTQYF. This chain joins TRBV6-6 and TRBJ2-3; TRBD1 matches at 9 bases. The length of the CDR3 is 15 residues. The J segment lost 3 bases and the V segment lost 9 bases, leaving 10 bases of the junction unmatched. Germline assignment: CDR1 MNHNY and CDR2 SVGAGI (reference sequence).

This clone has only one observation. The chain employs TRBV27 and TRBJ2-1; D gene ambiguous. Trimming removed 1 base from V and 0 bases from J, with 4 bases in between. The CDR3 is 14 residues long. CDR1 is MNHEY and CDR2 is SMNVEV in the germline V gene (reference sequence). CDR3 region: CASSLWSSYNEQFF. The CDR3 nucleotides are TGTGCCAGCAGTTTATGGAGCTCCTACAATGAGCAGTTCTTC.

The rearrangement links TRBV14 to TRBJ2-2; D might be TRBD1 or TRBD2, each matching 6 bases. The germline gives CDR1 SGHDN, CDR2 FVKESK. V was pared by 3 bases and J by 5 bases, with 16 bases between. The CDR3 has 16 residues. In DNA form, the CDR3 reads TGTGCCAGCAGCCAGCGGACGGGGGCAGGAACCGGGGAGCTGTTTTTT. It translates to CASSQRTGAGTGELFF.

V is TRBV6-1 and J is TRBJ2-7, with D perhaps TRBD1 (6 bases). The germline V gene encodes CDR1 MNHNS and CDR2 SASEGT. This CDR3 spans 14 amino acids. The V and J ends lost 5 bases and 0 bases respectively, with 11 bases between them. CDR3 sequence (DNA): TGTGCCAGCAGTTTCGGACAGAACTCCTACGAGCAGTACTTC. Amino acid sequence: CASSFGQNSYEQYF.

The genes are TRBV20-1 and TRBJ2-1; tentatively, D is TRBD1 (6 bases). The CDR3 contains 11 residues. Germline V gene data show CDR1 as DFQATT and CDR2 as SNEGSKA (reference sequence). The CDR3 spells CRADSYNEQFF. DNA of the CDR3: TGCAGAGCGGACAGTTACAATGAGCAGTTCTTC.

This clone appeared a few times. The chain uses TRBV5-1 and TRBJ2-3; 7 bases are shared with TRBD2. The CDR3 runs 16 residues. V lost 4 bases, J lost 6 bases, and 14 bases stayed unmatched. Per the germline V gene, CDR1 is SGHRS and CDR2 is YFSETQ. Written as DNA, the CDR3 is TGCGCCAGCAGCACCTGGGAGGGCCTCACTAGCGATACGCAGTATTTT. Translating gives CASSTWEGLTSDTQYF. Drawing the rest from reference TRBV5-1 and TRBJ2-3, the complete variable domain is KAGVTQTPRYLIKTRGQQVTLSCSPISGHRSVSWYQQTPGQGLQFLFEYFSETQRNKGNFPGRFSGRQFSNSRSEMNVSTLELGDSALYLCASSTWEGLTSDTQYFGPGTRLTVL.

A few counts support this clone. CDR3 amino acids: CASSSPQGDGTDTQYF. Here the CDR3 DNA reads TGTGCCAGCAGTTCACCACAGGGAGATGGTACAGATACGCAGTATTTT. This chain connects TRBV28 to TRBJ2-3; D is perhaps TRBD1 (6 bases). This CDR3 comprises 16 residues. Germline V gene data show CDR1 as MDHEN and CDR2 as SYDVKM. V shed 4 bases and J shed 3 bases, with 17 bases lying between them. The variable domain in full, completed from reference TRBV28 and TRBJ2-3, reads DVKVTQSSRYLVKRTGEKVFLECVQDMDHENMFWYRQDPGLGLRLIYFSYDVKMKEKGDIPEGYSVSREKKERFSLILESASTNQTSMYLCASSSPQGDGTDTQYFGPGTRLTVL.

This clone is a singleton in its sample. The chain joins TRBV6-1 to TRBJ2-2; no reliable D call. V shed 1 base and J shed 7 bases, with 1 base lying between them. The CDR3 consists of 11 residues. CDR1 and CDR2 (germline): MNHNS, SASEGT. CDR3 loop: CASSEGGELFF. For the CDR3, the DNA is TGTGCCAGCAGTGAAGGCGGGGAGCTGTTTTTT.

This clone was detected a few times. The chain carries TRBV5-6 and TRBJ2-7; unclear D gene. Germline V gene data show CDR1 as SGHDT and CDR2 as YYEEEE. V lost 0 bases and J lost 4, with 2 bases in between. This CDR3 region has 11 residues. In nucleotides, the CDR3 is TGTGCCAGCAGCTTGGGTTACGAGCAGTACTTC. Protein product: CASSLGYEQYF.

This chain joins TRBV28 and TRBJ2-3; 10 bases fit TRBD1. Germline V gene data show CDR1 as MDHEN and CDR2 as SYDVKM. The CDR3 runs 14 residues. J gave up 5 bases and V 4 bases, and 3 bases lay outside the gene matches. CDR3 loop: CASSWTGGVDTQYF. DNA of the CDR3: TGTGCCAGCAGTTGGACAGGGGGAGTAGATACGCAGTATTTT.

This chain links TRBV29-1 with TRBJ2-5; perhaps TRBD2 as D (6 bases). The germline gives CDR1 SQVTM, CDR2 ANQGSEA. Trimming pared 4 bases from V and 7 bases from J, leaving 16 bases between. The CDR3 is made up of 13 amino acids. DNA for the CDR3: TGCAGCGTTGTTCCGAGACTAGAGGGGACCCAGTACTTC. Translated, it gives CSVVPRLEGTQYF. Supplemented by reference TRBV29-1 and TRBJ2-5, the full variable domain reads SAVISQKPSRDICQRGTSLTIQCQVDSQVTMMFWYRQQPGQSLTLIATANQGSEATYESGFVIDKFPISRPNLTFSTLTVSNMSPEDSSIYLCSVVPRLEGTQYFGPGTRLLVL.

This clone appeared once. V is TRBV19 and J is TRBJ2-3; the D gene is possibly TRBD2 (10 bases). The CDR3 runs to 18 residues. Trimming removed 6 bases at V and 4 bases at J, with 26 bases between. CDR1 and CDR2 from the germline V gene are LNHDA and SQIVND (reference sequence). CDR3 sequence: CASSNRGPGLAGADTQYF. CDR3 in DNA: TGTGCCAGTAGCAACAGGGGGCCGGGTCTAGCGGGAGCAGATACGCAGTATTTT.